These 32 T cell receptor beta chains were sequenced from one sample in a study of T cells after yellow fever vaccination. In TCRdb, the 5' RACE reads were re-called with MiXCR into one record per CDR3 protein. The sample records some 130,000 distinct CDR3 sequences, 6.6% being singletons. Sequencing was performed on CD4+ T cells sorted from PBMCs, taken 10 days after the yellow fever booster vaccination. Receptor source: a man under 40 who received the YFV17D yellow fever vaccine.

In this sample, this clonotype turned up many times. The chain links TRBV5-1 to TRBJ2-5; D may be TRBD2 (5 bases). Germline lookup yields CDR1 SGHRS and CDR2 YFSETQ. The CDR3 consists of 14 residues. V was shortened by 2 bases and J by 4 bases, with 12 bases between the two germline ends. The CDR3 DNA is TGCGCCAGCAGCTTAGGCGGGTTAAGAGAGACCCAGTACTTC. The encoded protein is CASSLGGLRETQYF.

The sample holds a few counts of this clonotype. J is TRBJ2-1 and V is TRBV5-6, with D maybe TRBD2 (6 bases). The CDR3 covers 13 residues. Germline CDR1 is SGHDT and CDR2 is YYEEEE. V was trimmed by 1 base and J by 8 bases, leaving 10 bases between them. CDR3: CASSLLAPDEQFF. The CDR3, as DNA: TGTGCCAGCAGCTTGCTAGCGCCGGATGAGCAGTTCTTC.

This clonotype was found many times. The chain couples TRBV7-8 to TRBJ2-5; D gene uncertain. The length of the CDR3 is 17 residues. V was cut by 1 base and J by 5 bases, with 20 bases left in between. Germline V CDR1 and CDR2: SGHVS, FQNEAQ. CDR3 in amino acids: CASSLEFDRLAGETQYF. The DNA for the CDR3 is TGTGCCAGCAGCTTAGAATTCGATCGTCTGGCCGGGGAGACCCAGTACTTC.

As for this clonotype: Since a much larger clone is just one base distant, this may be a read error. The genes are TRBV5-1 and TRBJ2-5; 10 bases agree with TRBD1. Germline V lookup: CDR1 SGHRS, CDR2 YFSETQ. J lost 5 bases, V lost 0 bases, and 7 bases had no gene match. This CDR3 is built from 16 residues. The CDR3 DNA sequence: TGCGCCAGCAGCTTGGCGGGACAGGGGAAGCATGAGACCCAGTACTTC. It yields the protein CASSLAGQGKHETQYF.

J is TRBJ1-5 and V is TRBV19; D remains unclear. This CDR3 contains 12 residues. Germline-derived CDR1 and CDR2 are LNHDA and SQIVND (reference sequence). Between the trimmed V and J ends, which lost 6 bases and 5 bases, there was a span of 8 bases. The DNA for the CDR3 is TGTGCCAGTAGCCACTTCGATCAGCCCCAGCATTTT. As protein: CASSHFDQPQHF.

This clonotype appeared many times. The chain links TRBV24-1 to TRBJ2-5, with D perhaps TRBD1 (6 bases). Germline assignment: CDR1 KGHDR and CDR2 SFDVKD. Deletions cut 2 bases from V and 2 bases from J, with 20 bases between. The CDR3 spans 18 residues. The CDR3 DNA is TGTGCCACCAGTGATTCGCCGGACAGCTTTCTTCTTCAAGAGACCCAGTACTTC. Translating it yields CATSDSPDSFLLQETQYF.

This clonotype was counted many times. The chain is built from TRBV20-1 and TRBJ2-1; possibly TRBD1 or TRBD2 for D (5 bases each). The CDR3 covers 14 residues. V dropped 3 bases and J dropped 7 bases, with 16 bases sitting between them. Germline V CDR1 and CDR2: DFQATT, SNEGSKA (reference sequence). The CDR3 is CSASLARGANEQFF. CDR3 bases: TGCAGTGCTAGCCTGGCGAGGGGAGCGAATGAGCAGTTCTTC.

This clonotype was picked up many times. This chain links TRBV7-9 with TRBJ2-7; D is perhaps TRBD2 (5 bases). Trimming left V 5 bases short and J 3 bases short, with 17 bases between. In germline, CDR1 is SEHNR, CDR2 FQNEAQ (reference sequence). The CDR3 loop spans 15 amino acids. CDR3 amino acids: CASSLGPAEYYEQYF. CDR3 DNA: TGTGCCAGCAGCCTTGGCCCAGCGGAGTACTACGAGCAGTACTTC.

This clonotype has more than one count but fewer than ten. This chain connects TRBV7-2 to TRBJ2-1; D is unclear. The length of the CDR3 is 15 residues. Germline lookup yields CDR1 SGHTA and CDR2 FQGNSA. Deletions cut 0 bases from V and 0 bases from J, with 6 bases between. The CDR3 DNA reads as TGTGCCAGCAGCTTAGCGTGGGGCTCCTACAATGAGCAGTTCTTC. Protein: CASSLAWGSYNEQFF.

This clonotype was observed at least ten times. The V call is TRBV18, the J call TRBJ2-7; tentative D call: TRBD2 (5 bases). Germline V gene data show CDR1 as KGHSH and CDR2 as LQKENI. This CDR3 region has 13 residues. V lost 4 bases to trimming and J lost 6 bases, with 13 bases between them. DNA for the CDR3: TGTGCCAGCTCACTAGAGAGGGCTGCCGAGCAGTACTTC. Amino acids: CASSLERAAEQYF. Full variable domain (rest looked up from reference TRBV18 and TRBJ2-7): NAGVMQNPRHLVRRRGQEARLRCSPMKGHSHVYWYRQLPEEGLKFMVYLQKENIIDESGMPKERFSAEFPKEGPSILRIQQVVRGDSAAYFCASSLERAAEQYFGPGTRLTVT.

The chain employs TRBV5-1 and TRBJ2-3; D perhaps matches TRBD2 (6 bases). The V gene lost 9 bases and the J gene lost 4 bases, with 15 bases spanning the gap. CDR3 size: 13 residues. Looked up from germline, CDR1 is SGHRS and CDR2 is YFSETQ. CDR3 protein: CATAYSSADTQYF. The CDR3 DNA sequence: TGCGCCACCGCCTATTCTAGCGCAGATACGCAGTATTTT.

The chain joins TRBV20-1 to TRBJ2-5, with 11 bases aligning to TRBD2. V was pared by 1 base and J by 1 base, with 2 bases of the junction left unmatched. CDR1 and CDR2 from the germline V gene are DFQATT and SNEGSKA (reference sequence). The CDR3 consists of 15 residues. CDR3 in DNA: TGCAGTGCTAGAGGACTAGCGGGGCCCCAAGAGACCCAGTACTTC. Protein: CSARGLAGPQETQYF.

This clonotype was seen only a few times. The chain has TRBV27 and TRBJ2-2; TRBD2 might be the D (5 bases). This CDR3 is built from 15 residues. V shed 3 bases and J shed 4 bases, with 12 bases lying between them. Germline V lookup: CDR1 MNHEY, CDR2 SMNVEV (reference sequence). Here the CDR3 reads CASSFASRSTGELFF. As DNA, the CDR3 is TGTGCCAGCAGTTTTGCTAGCCGTAGCACCGGGGAGCTGTTTTTT.

The rearrangement uses TRBV24-1 and TRBJ2-7; 7 bases map to TRBD2. V was clipped by 2 bases and J by 2 bases; unmatched bases: 5. The germline gives CDR1 KGHDR, CDR2 SFDVKD. This CDR3 has 15 residues. The CDR3 DNA is TGTGCCACCAGTGATTATGTGGGAGGGACCTACGAGCAGTACTTC. The encoded protein is CATSDYVGGTYEQYF.

This clonotype was recorded many times. V and J are TRBV5-1 and TRBJ2-6; D gene uncertain. This CDR3 has 17 residues. Trimming pared 2 bases from V and 0 bases from J, leaving 12 bases between. Looked up from germline, CDR1 is SGHRS and CDR2 is YFSETQ. CDR3 nucleotide sequence: TGCGCCAGCAGCTTCAGGATAGGTAGCTCTGGGGCCAACGTCCTGACTTTC. Translating it yields CASSFRIGSSGANVLTF.

This clonotype was seen ten or more times. V gene TRBV27 combines with J gene TRBJ2-3; D not certain. V was clipped by 2 bases and J by 0 bases, with 9 bases between them. The germline V gene has CDR1 MNHEY and CDR2 SMNVEV (reference sequence). CDR3 length: 15 residues. The CDR3 region has the DNA TGTGCCAGCAGTTTAAGGGTACAAAGCACAGATACGCAGTATTTT. As protein: CASSLRVQSTDTQYF.

At least ten counts were recorded for this clonotype. The V gene is TRBV20-1, the J gene TRBJ2-3, with 9 positions matching TRBD2. CDR3 length: 15 amino acids. Germline CDR1 reads DFQATT; CDR2 reads SNEGSKA (reference sequence). The trim removed 4 bases at V and 0 bases at J, leaving 5 bases unmatched. CDR3 DNA: TGCAGTGCTACCCCGACTAGCGGAAGCACAGATACGCAGTATTTT. This gives the protein CSATPTSGSTDTQYF.

Ten or more counts support this clonotype. J is TRBJ1-1 and V is TRBV28; weak D call: TRBD1 (5 bases). The germline V gene has CDR1 MDHEN and CDR2 SYDVKM. The length of the CDR3 is 13 residues. Trimming pared 4 bases from V and 4 bases from J, leaving 10 bases between. CDR3 nucleotides: TGTGCCAGCAGTTGGGGACCGAGCACTGAAGCTTTCTTT. Amino acids: CASSWGPSTEAFF.

The chain couples TRBV20-1 to TRBJ1-1; weak D call: TRBD1 (6 bases). Germline CDR1 DFQATT, CDR2 SNEGSKA (reference sequence). The V gene lost 2 bases and the J gene lost 11 bases, with 18 bases spanning the gap. The CDR3 runs 13 residues. Here the CDR3 reads CSARSHVGGSAFF. The CDR3, as DNA: TGCAGTGCTAGATCTCATGTCGGGGGCTCGGCTTTCTTT.

A remark on this clonotype: A clone one base away is much larger, so this may be a read error. The chain recombines TRBV7-9 with TRBJ2-6, with D tentatively TRBD1 (5 bases). The CDR3 runs to 15 residues. Germline CDR1 is SEHNR and CDR2 is FQNEAQ (reference sequence). V was shortened by 5 bases and J by 1 base, with 9 bases between the two germline ends. This CDR3 is CASSPPGSGANVLTF. CDR3 in DNA: TGTGCCAGCAGCCCTCCAGGGTCTGGGGCCAACGTCCTGACTTTC.

Comments on this clonotype: A much larger clone is a single base away; this may be a read error. The rearrangement uses TRBV20-1 and TRBJ2-2, with 12 bases matching TRBD2. The V gene end was trimmed by 6 bases and the J gene end by 5 bases; junction bases not matched to a gene: 10. The CDR3 consists of 16 residues. CDR1 and CDR2 (germline): DFQATT, SNEGSKA (reference sequence). Here the CDR3 reads CSARTSGTTLTGELFF. The CDR3 DNA is TGCAGTGCCCGGACTAGCGGGACGACTTTGACCGGGGAGCTGTTTTTT.

This clonotype was detected ten times or more. The chain recombines TRBV7-2 with TRBJ2-1, with TRBD2 matching over 7 bases. CDR1 is SGHTA, CDR2 FQGNSA, per germline. V trimming: 5 bases; J trimming: 8 bases; junction bases outside the gene matches: 6. The length of the CDR3 is 13 residues. The chain's CDR3 is CASSRTSPYEQFF. CDR3 DNA: TGTGCCAGCAGCAGGACTAGTCCTTATGAGCAGTTCTTC.

This clonotype has a count of ten or more. The V and J genes are TRBV7-3 and TRBJ2-3; D is possibly TRBD2 (6 bases). Germline assignment: CDR1 SGHTA and CDR2 FQGTGA. V lost 4 bases and J lost 6, with 14 bases in between. The CDR3 spans 14 residues. The CDR3 DNA reads TGTGCCAGCAGCTCCCATAGCGGTTCGGATACGCAGTATTTT. Translating gives CASSSHSGSDTQYF.

On this clonotype itself: A single base separates this from a much larger clone, so it may be a read error. Lacking the conserved final phenylalanine or tryptophan, this CDR3 likely reflects a read error. This sequence joins TRBV20-1 and TRBJ2-5, with D uncertain. Deletions cut 0 bases from V and 2 bases from J, with 13 bases between. Germline loops: CDR1 DFQATT, CDR2 SNEGSKA (reference sequence). The CDR3 contains 15 residues. CDR3 coding DNA: TGCAGTGCTAGAGATCCCCGCGAAGTTCAAGAGACCCAGTACTAC. Amino acids: CSARDPREVQETQYY.

In regard to this clonotype: A much larger clonotype is one base distant, so this may be a read error. This chain joins TRBV12-3 or TRBV12-4 and TRBJ2-3, with a weak D call TRBD1 (7 bases). CDR3 size: 15 residues. V was cut by 7 bases and J by 0 bases, with 14 bases left in between. The CDR3 region has the DNA TGTGCCAGCACCCCAGGGGGGAGCAGCACAGATACGCAGTATTTT. This gives the protein CASTPGGSSTDTQYF.

This clonotype came up many times. This chain links TRBV5-6 with TRBJ2-3; 9 positions agree with TRBD2. This CDR3 has 16 residues. Trimming took 0 bases from V and 7 from J; bases not matched to a gene: 9. CDR1 and CDR2 (germline): SGHDT, YYEEEE. The CDR3 nucleotides read TGTGCCAGCAGCTTGGCCCCGATTAGCGGGAGTTATACGCAGTATTTT. This codes for CASSLAPISGSYTQYF. Together with reference TRBV5-6 and TRBJ2-3, the CDR3 gives the full variable domain: DAGVTQSPTHLIKTRGQQVTLRCSPKSGHDTVSWYQQALGQGPQFIFQYYEEEERQRGNFPDRFSGHQFPNYSSELNVNALLLGDSALYLCASSLAPISGSYTQYFGPGTRLTVL.

In this sample, this clonotype turned up a few times. V gene TRBV5-4 combines with J gene TRBJ1-2; D unresolved. Looked up from germline, CDR1 is SGHNT and CDR2 is YYREEE (reference sequence). CDR3 length: 14 residues. Trimming took off 0 bases at V and 0 bases at J, with 6 bases between the two ends. The CDR3 here is CASSLVGTNYGYTF. The CDR3 DNA is TGTGCCAGCAGCTTGGTGGGGACTAACTATGGCTACACCTTC.

This clonotype was found a few times. The chain has TRBV7-2 and TRBJ2-1, with D perhaps matching TRBD2 (5 bases). CDR3 length: 14 amino acids. V lost 5 bases and J lost 12, with 20 bases in between. Germline V gene sequence: CDR1 SGHTA, CDR2 FQGNSA. CDR3 loop: CASSPWTGIGGQFF. In nucleotides, the CDR3 is TGTGCCAGCAGCCCCTGGACCGGTATCGGAGGGCAGTTCTTC. Drawing the rest from reference TRBV7-2 and TRBJ2-1, the complete variable domain is GAGVSQSPSNKVTEKGKDVELRCDPISGHTALYWYRQSLGQGLEFLIYFQGNSAPDKSGLPSDRFSAERTGGSVSTLTIQRTQQEDSAVYLCASSPWTGIGGQFFGPGTRLTVL.

This clonotype was picked up many times. This sequence joins TRBV10-2 and TRBJ2-1; 7 nucleotides align to TRBD2. The CDR3 runs to 16 residues. V shed 8 bases and J 6 bases; nucleotides not matched to a gene: 16. Germline CDR1 and CDR2: WSHSY and SAAADI. In DNA, the CDR3 is TGCGCCAGCTTCGCCGGGACTACCACGACGCTCAATGAGCAGTTCTTC. It codes for CASFAGTTTTLNEQFF.

The sample holds many counts of this clonotype. The chain has TRBV12-3 or TRBV12-4 and TRBJ2-1; 10 positions match TRBD2. The CDR3 sequence is 14 residues long. V dropped 8 bases and J dropped 4; count of bases not matched to a gene: 5. The CDR3 DNA reads as TGTGCCAGCGGCCGGACTAGCGGTTACAATGAGCAGTTCTTC. Protein sequence: CASGRTSGYNEQFF.

On this clonotype: Given a much more abundant clone one base away, this may be a read error. The genes are TRBV10-3 and TRBJ1-3; D gene uncertain. This CDR3 spans 14 amino acids. Germline V gene sequence: CDR1 ENHRY, CDR2 SYGVKD. The CDR3 here is CAIRPGLAGNTMYF. In DNA, the CDR3 is TGTGCCATCAGACCTGGACTAGCGGGAAACACCATGTATTTT.

Notes on this clonotype: Since a much larger clone is just one base distant, this may be a read error. The chain employs TRBV5-8 and TRBJ2-7; D might be TRBD1 (6 bases). This CDR3 spans 14 amino acids. V was pared by 0 bases and J by 4 bases, with 11 bases between. The germline V gene encodes CDR1 SGHTS and CDR2 YDEGEE. In DNA, the CDR3 is TGTGCCAGCAGCTTGGATGGGACAAAATACGAGCAGTACTTC. This sequence encodes CASSLDGTKYEQYF. Variable domain in full (rest from reference TRBV5-8 and TRBJ2-7): EAGVTQSPTHLIKTRGQQATLRCSPISGHTSVYWYQQALGLGLQFLLWYDEGEERNRGNFPPRFSGRQFPNYSSELNVNALELEDSALYLCASSLDGTKYEQYFGPGTRLTVT.